This section outlines one T cell receptor beta chain sequence together with its context. Its antigen is currently not known. Per-base qualities were not stored, and no clone one base away is much larger. The data are from a study of T-cell memory formation after mild COVID-19 (dated by TCRdb to 2020 to 2022). Background on the whole study: TCR sequence clusters from the two donors were found to be largely donor specific. Longitudinal TCRalpha and TCRbeta repertoire sequencing tracked T-cell clones expanding and contracting after mild COVID-19 in two donors. The cohort comprised two young, previously healthy adult volunteers, one female and one male.

Instrument on record: Illumina NovaSeq 6000. cDNA libraries for TCRalpha and TCRbeta were prepared by 5'RACE using constant-segment primers, with sample barcodes and unique molecular identifiers added. RNA was extracted from every sample with Trizol reagent. Library amplification was performed in two PCR steps, and a second sample barcode and Illumina TruSeq adapters were introduced in the second step. Sequencing of the libraries was done on an Illumina NovaSeq, producing 2 x 150 bp paired-end reads. In the authors' own workflow: Reads were demultiplexed and collapsed into UMI-guided consensus sequences with migec v1.2.7. With mixcr v2.1.11, UMI consensuses were aligned to TRA and TRB V and J templates and assembled into clonotypes. A clonotype was counted as expanded or contracted only if both edgeR and NoisET called the change significant, with noise models trained on biological replicates. For edgeR calls, the cutoffs were a false discovery rate-adjusted p below 0.01 and a log2 fold-change threshold of 1. As an exploratory analysis of dynamics, max-normalized trajectories of the 1000 most abundant clonotypes were examined with PCA combined with hierarchical clustering. Each responding clone was given a CD4 or CD8 phenotype based on the CD4+ and CD8+ repertoires, which had been sequenced separately. TCRdb ran its own pipeline on the public reads, namely fastp trimming at Q25 and MiXCR clone calling, and kept in-frame beta chains. Under each unique CDR3 protein, matching rows form one entry showing the most common genes and DNA. TCRdb, rather than the study authors, made the V and J calls. The sample profile shows about 560,000 distinct CDR3 sequences; roughly 17% of them were found once. 12% of the sample is held by the ten biggest clonotypes.

The investigation overall reported the following: Balanced CD4/CD8 phenotypes were observed for clones contracting from day 15 to 85, whereas a bias towards CD4+ was observed for a second wave of clones expanding from day 15 to 37. Contracting CD4+ clones turned up mainly in the CM and EM memory subsets, whereas EMRA was where CD8+ clones were enriched. Only two mild cases were covered by the study, and larger cohorts that include severe cases with pre-infection samples were considered necessary. Some responding clones were detected in pre-infection memory, suggesting pre-existing cross-reactive memory T cells joined the SARS-CoV-2 response. SARS-CoV-2 specificity of the second-wave clones peaking on day 37 was not confirmed.

Counted from cysteine to phenylalanine, this CDR3 has 15 amino acids. Only CDR3 DNA is held: 45 bases, read in frame from base 1. The germline V gene sets CDR1 to SGHRS and CDR2 to YFSETQ. Deletion took 3 bases off V and 4 bases off J, with a span of 16 bases between the germline ends. PBMCs were isolated by Ficoll-Paque density gradient centrifugation. The sequence links TRBV5-1 to TRBJ1-2, with the D gene not clear enough to name. Specimen: PBMCs or a T cell subset sorted from them (not recorded which). This TCR was recovered from an adult woman who had mild COVID-19 (a few samples of this study predate the infection). The sample titles of this study are shuffled in the database, so cell type and time point are left out; the donor was told from shared clones. In nucleotides, the sequence is TGCGCCAGCAGCTCCCTCTTAGGGAAGTCCTATGGCTACACCTTC. Translation gives CASSSLLGKSYGYTF.